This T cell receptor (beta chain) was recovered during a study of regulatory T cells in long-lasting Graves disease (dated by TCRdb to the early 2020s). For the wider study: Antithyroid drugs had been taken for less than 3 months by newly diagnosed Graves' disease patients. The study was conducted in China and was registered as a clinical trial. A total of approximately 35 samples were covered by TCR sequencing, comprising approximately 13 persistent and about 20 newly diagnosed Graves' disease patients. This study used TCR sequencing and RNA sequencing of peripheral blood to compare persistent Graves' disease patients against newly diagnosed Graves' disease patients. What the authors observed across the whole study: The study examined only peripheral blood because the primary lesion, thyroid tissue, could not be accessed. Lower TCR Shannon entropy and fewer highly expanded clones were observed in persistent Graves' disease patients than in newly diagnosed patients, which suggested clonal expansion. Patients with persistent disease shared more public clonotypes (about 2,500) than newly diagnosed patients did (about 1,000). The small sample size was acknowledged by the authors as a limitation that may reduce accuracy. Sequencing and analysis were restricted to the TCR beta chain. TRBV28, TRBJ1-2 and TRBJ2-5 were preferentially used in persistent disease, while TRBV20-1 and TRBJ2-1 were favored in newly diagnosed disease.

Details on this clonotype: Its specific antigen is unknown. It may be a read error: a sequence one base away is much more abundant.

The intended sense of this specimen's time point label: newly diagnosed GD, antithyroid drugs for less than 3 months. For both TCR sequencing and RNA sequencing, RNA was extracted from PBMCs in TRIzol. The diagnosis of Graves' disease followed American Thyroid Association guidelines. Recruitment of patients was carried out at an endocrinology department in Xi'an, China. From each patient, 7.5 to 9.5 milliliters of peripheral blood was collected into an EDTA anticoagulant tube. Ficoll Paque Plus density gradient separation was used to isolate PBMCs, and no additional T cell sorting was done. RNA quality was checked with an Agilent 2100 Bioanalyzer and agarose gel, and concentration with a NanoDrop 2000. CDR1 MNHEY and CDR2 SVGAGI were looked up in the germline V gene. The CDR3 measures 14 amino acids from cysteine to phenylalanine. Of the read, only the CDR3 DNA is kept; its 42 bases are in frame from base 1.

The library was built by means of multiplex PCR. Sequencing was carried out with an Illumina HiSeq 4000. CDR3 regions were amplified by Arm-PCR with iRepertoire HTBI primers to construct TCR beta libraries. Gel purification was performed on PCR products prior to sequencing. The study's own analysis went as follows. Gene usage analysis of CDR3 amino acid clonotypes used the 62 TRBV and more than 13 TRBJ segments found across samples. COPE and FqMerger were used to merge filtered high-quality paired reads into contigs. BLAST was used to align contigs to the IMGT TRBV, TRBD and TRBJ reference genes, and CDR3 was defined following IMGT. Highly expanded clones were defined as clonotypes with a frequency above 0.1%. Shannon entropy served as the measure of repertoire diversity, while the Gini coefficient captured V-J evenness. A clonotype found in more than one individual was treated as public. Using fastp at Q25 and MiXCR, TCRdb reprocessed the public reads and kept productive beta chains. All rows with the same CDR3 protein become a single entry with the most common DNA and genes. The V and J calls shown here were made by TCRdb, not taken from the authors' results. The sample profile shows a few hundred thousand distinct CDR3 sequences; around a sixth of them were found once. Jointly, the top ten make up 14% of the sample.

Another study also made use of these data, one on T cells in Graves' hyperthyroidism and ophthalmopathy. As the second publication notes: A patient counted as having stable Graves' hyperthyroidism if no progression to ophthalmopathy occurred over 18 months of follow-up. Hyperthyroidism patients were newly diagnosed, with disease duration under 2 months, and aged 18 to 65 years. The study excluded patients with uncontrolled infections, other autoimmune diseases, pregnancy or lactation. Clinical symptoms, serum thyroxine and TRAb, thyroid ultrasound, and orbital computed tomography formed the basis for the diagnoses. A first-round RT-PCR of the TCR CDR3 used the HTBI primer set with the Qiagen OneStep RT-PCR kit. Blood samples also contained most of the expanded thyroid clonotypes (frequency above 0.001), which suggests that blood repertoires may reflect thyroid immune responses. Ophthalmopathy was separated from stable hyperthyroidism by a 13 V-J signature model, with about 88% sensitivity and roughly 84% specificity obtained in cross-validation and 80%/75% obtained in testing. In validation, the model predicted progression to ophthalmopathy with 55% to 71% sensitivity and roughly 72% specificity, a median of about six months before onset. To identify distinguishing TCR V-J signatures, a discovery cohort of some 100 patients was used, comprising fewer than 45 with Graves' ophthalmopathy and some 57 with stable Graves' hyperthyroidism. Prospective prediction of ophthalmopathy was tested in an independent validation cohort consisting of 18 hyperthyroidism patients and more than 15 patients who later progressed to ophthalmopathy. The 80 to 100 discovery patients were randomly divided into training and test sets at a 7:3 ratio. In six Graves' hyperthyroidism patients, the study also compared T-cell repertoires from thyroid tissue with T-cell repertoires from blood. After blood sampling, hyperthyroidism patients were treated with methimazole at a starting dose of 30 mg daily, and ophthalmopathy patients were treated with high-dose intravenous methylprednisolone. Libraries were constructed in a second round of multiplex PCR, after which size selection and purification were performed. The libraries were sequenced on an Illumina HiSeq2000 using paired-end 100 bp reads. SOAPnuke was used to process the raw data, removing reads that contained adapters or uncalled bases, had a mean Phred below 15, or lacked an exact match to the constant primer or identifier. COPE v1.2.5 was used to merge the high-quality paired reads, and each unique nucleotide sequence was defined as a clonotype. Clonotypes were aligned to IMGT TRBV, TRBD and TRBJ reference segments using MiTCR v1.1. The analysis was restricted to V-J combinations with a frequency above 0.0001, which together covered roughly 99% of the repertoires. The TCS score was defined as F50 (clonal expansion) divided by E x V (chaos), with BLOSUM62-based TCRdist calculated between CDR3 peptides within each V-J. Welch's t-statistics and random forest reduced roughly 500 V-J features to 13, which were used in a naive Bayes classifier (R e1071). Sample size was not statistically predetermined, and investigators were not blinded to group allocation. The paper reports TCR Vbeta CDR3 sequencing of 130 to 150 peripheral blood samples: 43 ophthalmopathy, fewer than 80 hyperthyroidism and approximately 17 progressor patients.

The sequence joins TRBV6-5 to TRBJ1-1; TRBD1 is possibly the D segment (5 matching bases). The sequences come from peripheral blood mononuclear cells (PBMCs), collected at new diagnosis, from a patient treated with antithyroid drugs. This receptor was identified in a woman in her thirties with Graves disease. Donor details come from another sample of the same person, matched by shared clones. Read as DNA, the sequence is TGTGCCAGCAGTTACAGGCCGGGACGCACTGAAGCTCTCTTT. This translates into CASSYRPGRTEALF.